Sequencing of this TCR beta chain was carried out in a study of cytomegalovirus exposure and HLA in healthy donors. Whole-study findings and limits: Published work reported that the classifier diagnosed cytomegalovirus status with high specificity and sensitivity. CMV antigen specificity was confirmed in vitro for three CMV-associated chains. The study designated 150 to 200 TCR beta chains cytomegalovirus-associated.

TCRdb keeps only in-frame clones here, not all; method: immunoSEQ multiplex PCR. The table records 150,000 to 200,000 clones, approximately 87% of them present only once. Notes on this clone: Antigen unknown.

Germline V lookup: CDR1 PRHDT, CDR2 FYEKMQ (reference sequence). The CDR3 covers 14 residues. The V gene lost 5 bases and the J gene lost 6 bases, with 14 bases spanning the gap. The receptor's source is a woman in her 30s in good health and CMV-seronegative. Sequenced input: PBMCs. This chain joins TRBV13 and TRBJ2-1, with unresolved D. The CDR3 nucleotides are TGTGCCAGCAGCCCTGTTACTTACCCCAATGAGCAGTTCTTC. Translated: CASSPVTYPNEQFF. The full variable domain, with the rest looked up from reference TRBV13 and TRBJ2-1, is AAGVIQSPRHLIKEKRETATLKCYPIPRHDTVYWYQQGPGQDPQFLISFYEKMQSDKGSIPDRFSAQQFSDYHSELNMSSLELGDSALYFCASSPVTYPNEQFFGPGTRLTVL.